One sample yielded the 32 T cell receptor beta chains listed below, sequenced in a study of shared clonotypes between healthy human individuals. The method was immunoSEQ multiplex PCR; TCRdb's version includes in-frame clones alone and lacks a portion of them. This table holds over 2 million clones, approximately 94% found once. Naive CD8 cells lacked CD45RO, underwent positive selection for CCR7 and left out terminally differentiated effector memory CD45RA+ cells. Material for sequencing was naive CD8+ T cells sorted from blood. The receptors derive from a young man in good health.

CDR3 amino acids: CASGRGEVTEAFF. The CDR3, as DNA: TGTGCCAGCGGGCGGGGCGAGGTTACTGAAGCTTTCTTT. The chain couples TRBV6-5 to TRBJ1-1, with D possibly matching TRBD1 (5 bases). CDR1 is MNHEY and CDR2 is SVGAGI in the germline V gene. V was cut by 8 bases and J by 5 bases, with 15 bases left in between. CDR3 length: 13 amino acids.

With regard to this clone: Different DNA sequences within this sample yield the same CDR3. The J gene is TRBJ2-3, the V gene TRBV7-9, with D unclear. Trimming cost V 5 bases and J 0 bases, with 6 bases left between them. The CDR3 runs 13 residues. The germline gives CDR1 SEHNR, CDR2 FQNEAQ (reference sequence). CDR3 amino acids: CASSPVSTDTQYF. CDR3 nucleotide sequence: TGTGCCAGCAGCCCTGTGAGCACAGATACGCAGTATTTT.

This clone has more than one count but fewer than ten. The chain carries TRBV30 and TRBJ1-1; D gene ambiguous. V was trimmed by 6 bases and J by 1 base, leaving 9 bases between them. This CDR3 region has 12 residues. The V gene's germline CDR1 is GTSNPN and CDR2 SVGIG (reference sequence). CDR3 nucleotide sequence: TGTGCCTGCCCAGTGGGGAACACTGAAGCTTTCTTT. It specifies CACPVGNTEAFF.

The count of this clone is one. V is TRBV28 and J is TRBJ1-2; 7 positions agree with TRBD1. CDR1 and CDR2 from the germline V gene are MDHEN and SYDVKM. The V segment lost 0 bases and the J segment 1 base; nucleotides outside the gene matches: 11. The length of the CDR3 is 18 residues. The CDR3 sequence: CASSLCLLDGDSNYGYTF. The CDR3 coding sequence is TGTGCCAGCAGTTTATGTTTGCTCGACGGGGACAGTAACTATGGCTACACCTTC.

J is TRBJ2-6 and V is TRBV5-8; D is uncertain. Between the trimmed V and J ends, which lost 3 bases and 0 bases, there was a span of 10 bases. The CDR3 is 16 amino acids. Germline V CDR1 and CDR2: SGHTS, YDEGEE. DNA of the CDR3: TGTGCCAGCAGCTCTACCCGGGCCTCTGGGGCCAACGTCCTGACTTTC. Protein sequence: CASSSTRASGANVLTF.

The chain has TRBV27 and TRBJ2-3; D possibly corresponds to TRBD1 (5 bases). Between the trimmed V and J ends, which lost 5 bases and 5 bases, there was a span of 20 bases. Per the germline V gene, CDR1 is MNHEY and CDR2 is SMNVEV (reference sequence). The CDR3 has 16 amino acids. This CDR3 is CASSPQSVARVDTQYF. The CDR3 DNA reads TGTGCCAGCAGTCCGCAATCGGTGGCCAGGGTAGATACGCAGTATTTT.

J is TRBJ2-7 and V is TRBV7-9; D possibly matches TRBD1 or TRBD2 (5 bases each). The CDR3 has 13 residues. Per the germline V gene, CDR1 is SEHNR and CDR2 is FQNEAQ (reference sequence). Trimming took 8 bases from V and 0 from J, leaving 11 bases between them. DNA for the CDR3: TGTGCCAGCTTGGGACGGAGCTCCTACGAGCAGTACTTC. Translation: CASLGRSSYEQYF.

The J gene is TRBJ2-3, the V gene TRBV2, with TRBD2 matching 10 bases. V shed 7 bases, J shed 6 bases, and the junction held 7 bases outside the gene matches. The CDR3 has 14 amino acids. Looked up from germline, CDR1 is SNHLY and CDR2 is FYNNEI. In DNA, the CDR3 is TGTGCCAGCAAAGTGGTAGCGGGGGGTGATACGCAGTATTTT. As protein: CASKVVAGGDTQYF.

Concerning this clone itself: Other DNA sequences within the sample encode an identical CDR3. The V and J genes are TRBV11-2 and TRBJ1-4; D unclear. Germline CDR1 reads SGHAT; CDR2 reads FQNNGV. V was shortened by 5 bases and J by 0 bases, with 7 bases between the two germline ends. The CDR3 spans 14 residues. CDR3 protein: CASSLVATNEKLFF. The CDR3 coding sequence is TGTGCCAGCAGCCTAGTTGCAACTAATGAAAAACTGTTTTTT.

About this clone itself: The same CDR3 arises from other DNA sequences in this sample as well. V and J are TRBV19 and TRBJ2-7; TRBD1 agrees at 7 bases. Germline assignment: CDR1 LNHDA and CDR2 SQIVND (reference sequence). The CDR3 contains 14 residues. After removal of 2 bases from V and 2 bases from J, the junction contained 3 bases not matched to a gene. The CDR3 coding sequence is TGTGCCAGTAGTATATCGGGACAGACCTACGAGCAGTACTTC. Translating it yields CASSISGQTYEQYF.

Details on this clone: This same CDR3 is encoded by further DNA sequences in the sample. DNA of the CDR3: TGTGCCAGCAGCGGCTCTGGGGCCAACGTCCTGACTTTC. It translates to CASSGSGANVLTF. This sequence joins TRBV9 and TRBJ2-6; D is unresolved. Germline CDR1 reads SGDLS; CDR2 reads YYNGEE. Trimming stripped 3 bases from V and 0 bases from J, with 1 base between. The CDR3 is 13 amino acids. The full variable domain, its missing parts supplied by reference TRBV9 and TRBJ2-6, is DSGVTQTPKHLITATGQRVTLRCSPRSGDLSVYWYQQSLDQGLQFLIQYYNGEERAKGNILERFSAQQFPDLHSELNLSSLELGDSALYFCASSGSGANVLTFGAGSRLTVL.

This rearrangement joins TRBV7-8 to TRBJ2-1; D uncertain. V was cut by 1 base and J by 0 bases, with 4 bases left in between. The CDR3 runs to 14 residues. Per the germline V gene, CDR1 is SGHVS and CDR2 is FQNEAQ. The CDR3 nucleotides are TGTGCCAGCAGCTTAGAGAGCTCCTACAATGAGCAGTTCTTC. Protein product: CASSLESSYNEQFF.

The J gene is TRBJ2-5, the V gene TRBV6-5; D remains unclear. The CDR3 spans 15 residues. With 4 bases removed from V and 2 bases from J, the gap between germline ends came to 14 bases. Germline V CDR1 and CDR2: MNHEY, SVGAGI. The CDR3 bases are TGTGCCAGCAGTTCAACCCCGACATTACAAGAGACCCAGTACTTC. This gives the protein CASSSTPTLQETQYF.

CDR3 sequence reads: CASSFSHYTGELFF. CDR3 in DNA: TGTGCCAGCAGTTTCTCTCACTACACCGGGGAGCTGTTTTTT. The V call is TRBV27, the J call TRBJ2-2; D remains ambiguous. The CDR3 is made up of 14 amino acids. V dropped 3 bases and J dropped 3 bases, with 8 bases sitting between them. Germline V lookup: CDR1 MNHEY, CDR2 SMNVEV (reference sequence).

This rearrangement joins TRBV7-9 to TRBJ2-1, with 9 bases aligning to TRBD2. V lost 1 base to trimming and J lost 5 bases; unmatched junction nucleotides: 12. CDR3 length equals 18 residues. Germline V CDR1 and CDR2: SEHNR, FQNEAQ (reference sequence). In DNA, the CDR3 is TGTGCCAGCAGCTTAGTAGCGGGAGAGCCTTACAGCAACAATGAGCAGTTCTTC. It codes for CASSLVAGEPYSNNEQFF. The whole variable domain, remainder taken from reference TRBV7-9 and TRBJ2-1, is DTGVSQNPRHKITKRGQNVTFRCDPISEHNRLYWYRQTLGQGPEFLTYFQNEAQLEKSRLLSDRFSAERPKGSFSTLEIQRTEQGDSAMYLCASSLVAGEPYSNNEQFFGPGTRLTVL.

The chain employs TRBV2 and TRBJ2-2; D remains unclear. The CDR3 extends over 14 amino acids. Germline V gene sequence: CDR1 SNHLY, CDR2 FYNNEI. V was pared by 5 bases and J by 1 base, with 8 bases between. For the CDR3, the DNA is TGTGCCAGCAGTTATACAGAGAACACCGGGGAGCTGTTTTTT. Encoded protein: CASSYTENTGELFF.

The CDR3 region is CASSPGTGGWLGEAFF. For the CDR3, the DNA is TGTGCCAGCAGTCCCGGGACAGGGGGCTGGCTTGGTGAAGCTTTCTTT. This chain joins TRBV28 and TRBJ1-1; 12 bases are a match to TRBD1. The CDR3 has 16 residues. Trimming removed 5 bases from V and 7 bases from J; junction bases left unmatched: 11. The germline V gene encodes CDR1 MDHEN and CDR2 SYDVKM. The whole variable domain, filled in from reference TRBV28 and TRBJ1-1, reads DVKVTQSSRYLVKRTGEKVFLECVQDMDHENMFWYRQDPGLGLRLIYFSYDVKMKEKGDIPEGYSVSREKKERFSLILESASTNQTSMYLCASSPGTGGWLGEAFFGQGTRLTVV.

The chain is built from TRBV4-3 and TRBJ2-7, with 7 bases matching TRBD2. Germline values: CDR1 LGHNA, CDR2 YSLEER. Unmatched junction bases numbered 12, after V lost 4 bases and J lost 3 bases. The CDR3 has 16 residues. In nucleotides, the CDR3 is TGCGCCAGCAGCCCTACGCCTGGCGGGAGCCGCTACGAGCAGTACTTC. Encoded protein: CASSPTPGGSRYEQYF.

The chain links TRBV5-4 to TRBJ2-7, with D uncertain. V was cut by 4 bases and J by 2 bases, with 16 bases left in between. The CDR3 contains 15 residues. Germline CDR1 is SGHNT and CDR2 is YYREEE (reference sequence). CDR3 in DNA: TGTGCCAGCAGCCCCTCCGACGGGTCCGCCTACGAGCAGTACTTC. It specifies CASSPSDGSAYEQYF.

This clone was recorded only once. This chain uses TRBV10-1 with TRBJ2-7; D unclear. The germline CDR1 and CDR2 sequences are WNHNN and SYGVQD (reference sequence). CDR3 length: 13 amino acids. The V gene lost 6 bases and the J gene lost 3 bases, with 12 bases spanning the gap. CDR3 in DNA: TGCGCCAGCAGCCTGGGCAGGAACTACGAGCAGTACTTC. It encodes CASSLGRNYEQYF.

As to this clone: At the DNA level, this CDR3 is encoded by other sequences in the same sample as well. The chain carries TRBV27 and TRBJ1-6, with no clear D. This CDR3 comprises 15 residues. Germline V gives CDR1 MNHEY, CDR2 SMNVEV (reference sequence). V lost 0 bases, J lost 7 bases, and 10 bases lay in between. The CDR3 here is CASSLSRGSNSPLHF. CDR3 sequence (DNA): TGTGCCAGCAGTTTATCGAGAGGCTCCAATTCACCCCTCCACTTT.

V and J are TRBV6-5 and TRBJ2-7; 7 bases agree with TRBD1. V dropped 6 bases and J dropped 3; count of bases not matched to a gene: 5. Germline V gene data show CDR1 as MNHEY and CDR2 as SVGAGI. This CDR3 spans 13 amino acids. Here the CDR3 reads CASRLGQYYEQYF. The CDR3 region has the DNA TGTGCCAGCAGACTGGGACAGTACTACGAGCAGTACTTC.

The chain combines TRBV29-1 with TRBJ2-3, with 10 bases aligning to TRBD2. The germline V gene encodes CDR1 SQVTM and CDR2 ANQGSEA. The CDR3 is 21 residues long. V trimming: 0 bases; J trimming: 8 bases; junction bases outside the gene matches: 26. CDR3 loop: CSVEDLYSEREGLNFLGTQYF. CDR3 sequence (DNA): TGCAGCGTTGAAGATCTTTACTCGGAGCGGGAGGGCCTAAACTTCCTAGGTACGCAGTATTTT.

The chain links TRBV7-9 to TRBJ1-1, with a possible D match to TRBD1 (6 bases). CDR1 is SEHNR, CDR2 FQNEAQ, per germline (reference sequence). The ends were cut back, 5 bases at V and 5 bases at J, with 15 bases in the middle. There are 14 residues in the CDR3. Written as DNA, the CDR3 is TGTGCCAGCAGCCCGTCCGGGGGCCGGACTGAAGCTTTCTTT. Encoded protein: CASSPSGGRTEAFF.

The chain combines TRBV7-9 with TRBJ2-7; D is unresolved. Germline V gene data show CDR1 as SEHNR and CDR2 as FQNEAQ (reference sequence). Trimming left V 5 bases short and J 3 bases short, with 11 bases between. The length of the CDR3 is 13 residues. CDR3 in amino acids: CASSRDGFYEQYF. In DNA, the CDR3 is TGTGCCAGCAGCCGCGACGGATTCTACGAGCAGTACTTC.

The chain is built from TRBV28 and TRBJ2-2; D may be TRBD1 (5 bases). The ends were cut back, 5 bases at V and 5 bases at J, with 15 bases in the middle. The CDR3 extends over 15 amino acids. The germline CDR1 and CDR2 sequences are MDHEN and SYDVKM. This CDR3 is CASSLRQIRTGELFF. CDR3 sequence (DNA): TGTGCCAGCAGTCTTCGACAGATACGGACCGGGGAGCTGTTTTTT.

J is TRBJ2-2 and V is TRBV19, with D tentatively TRBD1 (6 bases). CDR1 and CDR2 (germline): LNHDA, SQIVND (reference sequence). The CDR3 consists of 15 residues. Trimming shortened V by 7 bases and J by 6 bases, and 18 bases separated the two germline ends. This CDR3 reads CASITRGNRAGELFF. In DNA form, the CDR3 reads TGTGCCAGTATTACGAGGGGGAATCGAGCCGGGGAGCTGTTTTTT.

The chain employs TRBV30 and TRBJ1-2, with D unclear. The CDR3 covers 13 residues. V gave up 0 bases and J gave up 3 bases, with 8 bases separating them. CDR1 and CDR2 (germline): GTSNPN, SVGIG (reference sequence). The CDR3 DNA reads TGTGCCTGGAGTGTATTAGTGGACTATGGCTACACCTTC. Its translation is CAWSVLVDYGYTF.

Concerning this clone: A read error may produce the germline difference seen at one junction end. In nucleotides, the CDR3 is TGTGCTAGCAGCTCCAAGTACCAAGAGACCCAGTACTTC. It yields the protein CASSSKYQETQYF. This chain links TRBV7-7 with TRBJ2-5; D is undetermined. The CDR3 is 13 residues long. Germline V gene sequence: CDR1 SSHAT, CDR2 FNYEAQ (reference sequence).

This chain connects TRBV7-9 to TRBJ1-5; D gene ambiguous. The V and J ends lost 6 bases and 5 bases respectively, with 8 bases between them. The germline V gene has CDR1 SEHNR and CDR2 FQNEAQ (reference sequence). The CDR3 sequence is 12 residues long. The CDR3 reads CASRTGDQPQHF. The DNA of the CDR3 is TGTGCCAGCAGGACTGGGGATCAGCCCCAGCATTTT.

This rearrangement joins TRBV4-1 to TRBJ2-5; D is undetermined. Per germline, CDR1 MGHRA and CDR2 YSYEKL. The CDR3 sequence is 14 residues long. Deletions cut 3 bases from V and 5 bases from J, with 13 bases between. In DNA form, the CDR3 reads TGCGCCAGCAGCCACGAATCAGTTTGGGAGACCCAGTACTTC. This gives the protein CASSHESVWETQYF.

The V gene is TRBV7-6, the J gene TRBJ2-3; TRBD2 might be the D (6 bases). Germline V gene sequence: CDR1 SGHVS, CDR2 FNYEAQ. V lost 5 bases, J lost 2 bases, and 20 bases lay in between. The CDR3 has 17 residues. Here the CDR3 DNA reads TGTGCCAGCAGCCCCCTCACTGTATCGGGAGCCACAGATACGCAGTATTTT. This translates into CASSPLTVSGATDTQYF.